This T cell receptor (beta chain) was captured by sequencing in a study of CD8 T cells in ankylosing spondylitis. One entry per CDR3 protein results from TCRdb running MiXCR on the 5' RACE reads. The repertoire holds roughly 38,000 distinct CDR3 sequences, with less than 4% as singletons. This clonotype has at least ten counts. This TCR was sampled from a male donor with ankylosing spondylitis or in good health (not recorded which). Sequencing input: blood, either unsorted or a sorted T cell fraction (not recorded which).

The CDR3 spells CASSVDLNGALGSPLHF. The DNA for the CDR3 is TGTGCCAGCAGCGTAGACCTCAATGGAGCTCTGGGTTCACCCCTCCACTTT. V is TRBV9 and J is TRBJ1-6, with no clear D. CDR1 and CDR2 (germline): SGDLS, YYNGEE. V was shortened by 0 bases and J by 9 bases, with 19 bases between the two germline ends. This CDR3 contains 17 residues.